This T cell receptor (beta chain) was observed in a study of Graves' ophthalmopathy and Graves' hyperthyroidism. Scientists amplified the TCR beta CDR3 regions from RNA transcripts. HTBI primers were used in a first-round RT-PCR, which preceded a second-round multiplex PCR. From the multiplex PCR reads, TCRdb called clonotypes with MiXCR, one entry per CDR3 protein. The data contain 650,000 to 900,000 distinct CDR3 sequences, approximately 40% of them singletons. Many counts were recorded for this clonotype. CDR3 length equals 14 residues. V trimming: 4 bases; J trimming: 7 bases; junction bases outside the gene matches: 5. Germline CDR1 reads SGHTA; CDR2 reads FQGNSA.

V is TRBV7-2 and J is TRBJ1-4; 8 bases align to TRBD1. The source material was peripheral blood. The clonotype was recovered from an adult man with Graves' ophthalmopathy. Here the CDR3 DNA reads TGTGCCAGCAGCTATAAAACAGGGGGTGAAAAACTGTTTTTT. Translated: CASSYKTGGEKLFF.